This T cell receptor beta chain was captured in a study of T cell responses to AZD1222 COVID-19 vaccine. Sequencing used immunoSEQ multiplex PCR; TCRdb keeps in-frame clones, though not all of them. This sample carries fewer than 110,000 clones, 80% to 90% of them seen once, and the ten largest clones take 20% to 25%. Study conclusions and caveats: Spike-specific TCR breadth and depth rose after two AZD1222 doses. A mostly white British donor set with more females was recruited, and clonal diversity was possibly underestimated.

For this clone: Its cognate antigen is unknown. This sample also contains other DNA sequences that code for the same CDR3.

The clonotype was recovered from an adult in good health. The sequencing here drew on peripheral blood, taken on day 0 of AZD1222 vaccination.

The CDR3 sequence is CASSLGYEQYF. CDR3 DNA: TGTGCCAGCAGTTTGGGATACGAGCAGTACTTC. This rearrangement joins TRBV28 to TRBJ2-7; D remains unclear. The V and J ends lost 3 bases and 4 bases respectively, with 4 bases between them. The germline CDR1 and CDR2 sequences are MDHEN and SYDVKM. The CDR3 runs to 11 residues.